This T cell receptor beta chain was sequenced for a study of Ad26.COV2.S vaccination and SARS-CoV-2 variants. Only one count was recorded for this clone. The table came from immunoSEQ multiplex PCR; TCRdb's copy has only in-frame clones and leaves some out. The table includes some 500,000 clones, roughly 89% detected once. The treatment is: roughly 20 received Ad26.COV2.S at low or high dose, single or two shots; roughly five received placebo; per-sample allocation not given. Sampling happened 63 days after the first vaccine or placebo injection. Germline CDR1 SNHLY, CDR2 FYNNEI. Between the trimmed V and J ends, which lost 8 bases and 2 bases, there was a span of 25 bases. This CDR3 is 17 amino acids long.

The specimen was peripheral blood, collected in a trial of Ad26.COV2.S vaccine versus placebo. The V gene is TRBV2, the J gene TRBJ2-7; no clear D. The clonotype comes from a person aged 18-65 years who received the Ad26.COV2.S COVID-19 vaccine or a placebo. CDR3 region: CASAYSYWPFGAYEQYF. The CDR3 DNA reads TGTGCCAGCGCTTACAGCTATTGGCCGTTTGGGGCCTACGAGCAGTACTTC.